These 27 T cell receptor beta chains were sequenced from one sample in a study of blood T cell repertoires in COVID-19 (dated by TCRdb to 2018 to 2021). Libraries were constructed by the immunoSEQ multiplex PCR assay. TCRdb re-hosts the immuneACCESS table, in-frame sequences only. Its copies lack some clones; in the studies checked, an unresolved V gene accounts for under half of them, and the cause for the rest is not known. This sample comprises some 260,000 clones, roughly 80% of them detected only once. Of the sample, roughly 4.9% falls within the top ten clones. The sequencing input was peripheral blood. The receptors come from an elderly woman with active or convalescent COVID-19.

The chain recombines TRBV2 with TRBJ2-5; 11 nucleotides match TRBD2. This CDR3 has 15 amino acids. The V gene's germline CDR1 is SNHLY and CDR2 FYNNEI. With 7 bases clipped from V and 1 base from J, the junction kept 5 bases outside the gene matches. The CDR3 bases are TGTGCCAGCAAGGTGCTAGCGGGGGGCCAAGAGACCCAGTACTTC. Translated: CASKVLAGGQETQYF.

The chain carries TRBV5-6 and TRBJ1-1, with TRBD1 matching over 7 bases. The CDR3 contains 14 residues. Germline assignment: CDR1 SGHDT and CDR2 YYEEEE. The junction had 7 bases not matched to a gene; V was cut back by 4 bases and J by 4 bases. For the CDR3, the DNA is TGTGCCAGCAGCCCCTTGACAGGGACCACTGAAGCTTTCTTT. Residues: CASSPLTGTTEAFF.

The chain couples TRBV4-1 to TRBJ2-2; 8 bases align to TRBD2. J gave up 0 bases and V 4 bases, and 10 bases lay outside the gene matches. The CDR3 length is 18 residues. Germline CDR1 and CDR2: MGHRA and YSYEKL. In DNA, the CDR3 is TGCGCCAGCAGCCGTCCTGCGGCGGGGGGACCGAACACCGGGGAGCTGTTTTTT. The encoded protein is CASSRPAAGGPNTGELFF.

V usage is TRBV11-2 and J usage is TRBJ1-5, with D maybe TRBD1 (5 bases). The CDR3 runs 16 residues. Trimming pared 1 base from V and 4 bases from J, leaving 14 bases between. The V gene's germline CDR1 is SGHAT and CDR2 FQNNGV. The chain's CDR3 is CASSLGWRGPNQPQHF. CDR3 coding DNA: TGTGCCAGCAGCTTAGGATGGAGGGGACCTAATCAGCCCCAGCATTTT.

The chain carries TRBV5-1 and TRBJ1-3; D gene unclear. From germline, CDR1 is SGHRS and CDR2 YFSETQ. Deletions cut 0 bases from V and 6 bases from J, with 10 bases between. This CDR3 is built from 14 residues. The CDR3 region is CASSLGASSNTIYF. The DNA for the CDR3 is TGCGCCAGCAGCTTGGGGGCTTCCTCAAACACCATATATTTT.

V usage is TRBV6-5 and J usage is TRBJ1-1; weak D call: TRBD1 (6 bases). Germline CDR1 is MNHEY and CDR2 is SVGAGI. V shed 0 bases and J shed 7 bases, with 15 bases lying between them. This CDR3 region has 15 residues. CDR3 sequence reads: CASSYSVGGGYEAFF. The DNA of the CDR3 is TGTGCCAGCAGTTACTCAGTAGGGGGAGGGTATGAAGCTTTCTTT.

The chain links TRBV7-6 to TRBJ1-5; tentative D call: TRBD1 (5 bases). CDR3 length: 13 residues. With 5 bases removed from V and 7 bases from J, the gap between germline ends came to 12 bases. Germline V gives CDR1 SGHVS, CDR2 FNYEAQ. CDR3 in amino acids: CASSLEPGQPQHF. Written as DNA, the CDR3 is TGTGCCAGCAGCCTCGAACCAGGGCAGCCCCAGCATTTT.

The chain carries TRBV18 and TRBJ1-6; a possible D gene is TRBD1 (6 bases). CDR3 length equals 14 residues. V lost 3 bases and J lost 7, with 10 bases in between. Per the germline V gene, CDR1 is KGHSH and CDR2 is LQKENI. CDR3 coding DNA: TGTGCCAGCTCACCCAGGACAGAGAATTCACCCCTCCACTTT. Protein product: CASSPRTENSPLHF.

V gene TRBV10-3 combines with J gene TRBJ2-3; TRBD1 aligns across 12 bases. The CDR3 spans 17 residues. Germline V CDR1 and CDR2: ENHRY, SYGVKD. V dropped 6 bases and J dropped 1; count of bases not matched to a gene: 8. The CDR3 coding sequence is TGTGCCATCAGGGCCGGGACAGGGGGCGCGGGCACAGATACGCAGTATTTT. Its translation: CAIRAGTGGAGTDTQYF.

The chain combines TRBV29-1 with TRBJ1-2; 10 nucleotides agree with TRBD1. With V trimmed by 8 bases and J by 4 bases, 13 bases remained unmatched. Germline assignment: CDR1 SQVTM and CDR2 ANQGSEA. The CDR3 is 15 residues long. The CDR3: CSSSLPGQGTYGYTF. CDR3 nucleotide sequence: TGCAGCTCTTCCCTGCCGGGACAGGGGACCTATGGCTACACCTTC.

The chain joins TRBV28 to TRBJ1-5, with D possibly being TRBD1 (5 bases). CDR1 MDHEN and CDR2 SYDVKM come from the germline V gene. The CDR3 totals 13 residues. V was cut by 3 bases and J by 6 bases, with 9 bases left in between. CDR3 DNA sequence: TGTGCCAGCAGTTTGGGGGGGGTTCAGCCCCAGCATTTT. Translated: CASSLGGVQPQHF.

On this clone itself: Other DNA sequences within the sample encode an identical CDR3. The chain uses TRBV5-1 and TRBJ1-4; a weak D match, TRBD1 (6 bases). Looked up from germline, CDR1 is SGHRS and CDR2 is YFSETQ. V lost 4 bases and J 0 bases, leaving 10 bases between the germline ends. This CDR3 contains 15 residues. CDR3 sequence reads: CASSPQGATNEKLFF. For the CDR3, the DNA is TGCGCCAGCAGCCCACAGGGTGCAACTAATGAAAAACTGTTTTTT.

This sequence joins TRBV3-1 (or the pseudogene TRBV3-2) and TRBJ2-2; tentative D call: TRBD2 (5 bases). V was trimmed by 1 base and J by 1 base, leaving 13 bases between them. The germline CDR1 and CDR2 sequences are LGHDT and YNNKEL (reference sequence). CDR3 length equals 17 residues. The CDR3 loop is CASSQGVAGVNTGELFF. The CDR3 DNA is TGTGCCAGCAGCCAAGGGGTCGCCGGGGTGAACACCGGGGAGCTGTTTTTT.

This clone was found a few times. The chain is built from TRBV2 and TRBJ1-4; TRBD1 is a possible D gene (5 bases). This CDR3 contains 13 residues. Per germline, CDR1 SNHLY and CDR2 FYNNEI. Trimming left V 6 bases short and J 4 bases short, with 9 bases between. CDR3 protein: CASRQGFNEKLFF. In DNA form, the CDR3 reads TGTGCCAGCAGGCAGGGATTTAATGAAAAACTGTTTTTT.

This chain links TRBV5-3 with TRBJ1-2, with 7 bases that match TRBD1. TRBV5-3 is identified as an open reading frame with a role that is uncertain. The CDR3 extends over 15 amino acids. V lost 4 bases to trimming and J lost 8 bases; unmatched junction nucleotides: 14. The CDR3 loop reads CARSHRTGAAGGYTF. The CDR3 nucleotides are TGTGCCAGAAGCCACCGCACAGGGGCAGCCGGGGGCTACACCTTC.

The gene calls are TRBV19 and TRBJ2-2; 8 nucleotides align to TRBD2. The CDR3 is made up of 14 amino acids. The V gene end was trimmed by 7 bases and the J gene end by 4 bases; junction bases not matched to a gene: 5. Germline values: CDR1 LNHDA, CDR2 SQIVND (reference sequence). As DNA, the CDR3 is TGTGCCAGTATGGGGACTAGGACCACCGGGGAGCTGTTTTTT. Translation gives CASMGTRTTGELFF.

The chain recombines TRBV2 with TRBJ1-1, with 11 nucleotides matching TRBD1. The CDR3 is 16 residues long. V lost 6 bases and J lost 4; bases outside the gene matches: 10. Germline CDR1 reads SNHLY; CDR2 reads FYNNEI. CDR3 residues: CASRPGGGTGGTEAFF. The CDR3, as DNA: TGTGCCAGCAGGCCAGGTGGCGGGACAGGGGGCACTGAAGCTTTCTTT.

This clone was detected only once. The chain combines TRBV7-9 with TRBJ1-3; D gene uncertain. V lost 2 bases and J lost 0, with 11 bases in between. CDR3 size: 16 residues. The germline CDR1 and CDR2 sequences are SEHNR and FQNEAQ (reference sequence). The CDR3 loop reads CASSLLEAPSGNTIYF. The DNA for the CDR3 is TGTGCCAGCAGCTTACTCGAGGCCCCCTCTGGAAACACCATATATTTT.

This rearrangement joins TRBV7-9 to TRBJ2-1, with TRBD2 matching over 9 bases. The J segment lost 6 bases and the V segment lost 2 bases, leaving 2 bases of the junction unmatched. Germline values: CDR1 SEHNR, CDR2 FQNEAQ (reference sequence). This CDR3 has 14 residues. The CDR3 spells CASSLRTSANEQFF. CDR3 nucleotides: TGTGCCAGCAGCTTAAGGACTAGCGCCAATGAGCAGTTCTTC.

The CDR3 is CSARASDTQYF. CDR3 nucleotide sequence: TGCAGTGCTAGAGCCTCTGATACGCAGTATTTT. This chain connects TRBV20-1 to TRBJ2-3; D gene uncertain. CDR3 size: 11 residues. Trimming took 1 base from V and 6 from J, leaving 5 bases between them. Per the germline V gene, CDR1 is DFQATT and CDR2 is SNEGSKA (reference sequence).

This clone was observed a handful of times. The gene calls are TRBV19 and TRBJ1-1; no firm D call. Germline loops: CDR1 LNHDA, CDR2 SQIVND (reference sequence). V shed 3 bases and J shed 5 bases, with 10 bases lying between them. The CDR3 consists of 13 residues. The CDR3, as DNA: TGTGCCAGTAGTATCGAACAGTATACTGAAGCTTTCTTT. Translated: CASSIEQYTEAFF.

The CDR3 DNA reads TGTGCCAGTAGTGGTTCCGGGAAGATTGATGGCTACACCTTC. The encoded protein is CASSGSGKIDGYTF. The V call is TRBV19, the J call TRBJ1-2; no firm D call. CDR3 length: 14 residues. Germline CDR1 and CDR2: LNHDA and SQIVND (reference sequence). The ends were cut back, 5 bases at V and 6 bases at J, with 16 bases in the middle.

CDR3 nucleotide sequence: TGTGCCAGCAGTTCATCACGGACAGGTGGAAACACCATATATTTT. Protein: CASSSSRTGGNTIYF. The chain employs TRBV6-5 and TRBJ1-3, with 7 nucleotides matching TRBD1. Germline V lookup: CDR1 MNHEY, CDR2 SVGAGI. CDR3 size: 15 residues. The V and J ends lost 4 bases and 3 bases, in that order; junction bases with no gene match: 6.

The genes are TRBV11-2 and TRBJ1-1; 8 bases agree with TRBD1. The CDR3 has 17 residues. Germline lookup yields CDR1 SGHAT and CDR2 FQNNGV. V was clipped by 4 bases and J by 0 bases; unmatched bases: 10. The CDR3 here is CASSSGQGTRVNTEAFF. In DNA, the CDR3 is TGTGCCAGCAGCTCCGGACAGGGCACAAGGGTGAACACTGAAGCTTTCTTT.

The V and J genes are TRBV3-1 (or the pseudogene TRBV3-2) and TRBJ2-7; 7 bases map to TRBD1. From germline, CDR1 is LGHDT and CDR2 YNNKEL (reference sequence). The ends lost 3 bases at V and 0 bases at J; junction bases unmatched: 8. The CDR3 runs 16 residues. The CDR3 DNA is TGTGCCAGCAGCCATTTATGGGGACAGACCTCCTACGAGCAGTACTTC. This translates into CASSHLWGQTSYEQYF.

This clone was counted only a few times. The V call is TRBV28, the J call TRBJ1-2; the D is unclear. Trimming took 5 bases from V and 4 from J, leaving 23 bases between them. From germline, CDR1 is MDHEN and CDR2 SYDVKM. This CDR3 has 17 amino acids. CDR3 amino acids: CASSPGESVSYGYGYTF. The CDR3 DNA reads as TGTGCCAGCAGTCCCGGAGAATCAGTTTCTTATGGCTATGGCTACACCTTC.

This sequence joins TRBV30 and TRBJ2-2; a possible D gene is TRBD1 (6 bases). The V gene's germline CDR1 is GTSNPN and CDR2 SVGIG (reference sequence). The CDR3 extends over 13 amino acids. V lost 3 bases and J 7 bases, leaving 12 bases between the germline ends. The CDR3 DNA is TGTGCCTGGAGAAATCAGGGGTTCGGGGAGCTGTTTTTT. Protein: CAWRNQGFGELFF.